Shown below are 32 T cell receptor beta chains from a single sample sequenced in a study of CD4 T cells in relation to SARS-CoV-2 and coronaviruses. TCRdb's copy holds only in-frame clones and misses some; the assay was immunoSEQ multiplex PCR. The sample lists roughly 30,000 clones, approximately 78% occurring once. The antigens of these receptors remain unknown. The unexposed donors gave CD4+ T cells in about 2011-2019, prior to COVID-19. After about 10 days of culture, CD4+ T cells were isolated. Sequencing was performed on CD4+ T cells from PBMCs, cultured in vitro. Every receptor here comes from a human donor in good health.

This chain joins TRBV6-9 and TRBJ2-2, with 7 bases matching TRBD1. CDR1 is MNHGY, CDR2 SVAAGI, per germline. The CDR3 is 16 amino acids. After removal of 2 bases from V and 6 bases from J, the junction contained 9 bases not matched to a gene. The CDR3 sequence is CASSYLRGRVPGELFF. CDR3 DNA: TGTGCCAGCAGTTATCTGAGGGGGCGAGTCCCCGGGGAGCTGTTTTTT.

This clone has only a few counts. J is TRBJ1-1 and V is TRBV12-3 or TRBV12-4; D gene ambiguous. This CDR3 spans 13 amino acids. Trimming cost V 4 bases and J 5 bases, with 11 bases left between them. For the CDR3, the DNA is TGTGCCAGCAGTTGGGGAGGGCGGACTGAAGCTTTCTTT. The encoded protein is CASSWGGRTEAFF.

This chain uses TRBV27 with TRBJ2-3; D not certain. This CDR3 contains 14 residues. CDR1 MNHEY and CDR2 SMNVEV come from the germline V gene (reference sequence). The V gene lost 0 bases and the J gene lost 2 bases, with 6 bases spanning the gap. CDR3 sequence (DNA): TGTGCCAGCAGTTTATCTTCCCCCACAGATACGCAGTATTTT. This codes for CASSLSSPTDTQYF.

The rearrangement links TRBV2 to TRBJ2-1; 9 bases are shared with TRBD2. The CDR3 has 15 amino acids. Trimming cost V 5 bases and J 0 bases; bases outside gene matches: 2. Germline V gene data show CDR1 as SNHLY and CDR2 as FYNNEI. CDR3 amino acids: CASSLSGSSYNEQFF. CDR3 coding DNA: TGTGCCAGCAGTCTTAGCGGGAGCTCCTACAATGAGCAGTTCTTC.

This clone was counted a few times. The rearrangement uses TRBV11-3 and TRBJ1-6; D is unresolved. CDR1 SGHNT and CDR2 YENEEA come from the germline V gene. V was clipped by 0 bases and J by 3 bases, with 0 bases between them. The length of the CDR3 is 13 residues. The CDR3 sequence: CASSLDYNSPLHF. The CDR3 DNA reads TGTGCCAGCAGCTTAGACTATAATTCACCCCTCCACTTT.

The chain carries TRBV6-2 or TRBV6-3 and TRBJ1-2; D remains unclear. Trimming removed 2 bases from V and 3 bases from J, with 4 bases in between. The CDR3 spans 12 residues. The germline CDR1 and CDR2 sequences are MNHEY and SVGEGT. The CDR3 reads CASSYTDYGYTF. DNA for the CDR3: TGTGCCAGCAGTTACACGGACTATGGCTACACCTTC.

DNA for the CDR3: TGTGCCATCAGTGAACCTAGTTTCGGCACAGATACGCAGTATTTT. Its translation is CAISEPSFGTDTQYF. The J gene is TRBJ2-3, the V gene TRBV10-3; D not certain. Per the germline V gene, CDR1 is ENHRY and CDR2 is SYGVKD. The CDR3 spans 15 residues. V was trimmed by 3 bases and J by 1 base, leaving 11 bases between them.

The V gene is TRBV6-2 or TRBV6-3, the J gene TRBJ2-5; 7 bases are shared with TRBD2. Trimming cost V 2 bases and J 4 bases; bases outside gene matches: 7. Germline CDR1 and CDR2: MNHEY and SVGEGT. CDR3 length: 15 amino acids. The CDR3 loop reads CASSYGLAGLETQYF. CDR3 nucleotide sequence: TGTGCCAGCAGTTACGGATTAGCGGGTCTAGAGACCCAGTACTTC.

The CDR3 spells CASSLHTAYEQYF. In nucleotides, the CDR3 is TGTGCCAGCAGCCTACACACCGCCTACGAGCAGTACTTC. The V gene is TRBV3-1 (or the pseudogene TRBV3-2), the J gene TRBJ2-7; D is unresolved. The CDR3 covers 13 residues. The V gene lost 4 bases and the J gene lost 2 bases, with 9 bases spanning the gap. Germline-derived CDR1 and CDR2 are LGHDT and YNNKEL (reference sequence).

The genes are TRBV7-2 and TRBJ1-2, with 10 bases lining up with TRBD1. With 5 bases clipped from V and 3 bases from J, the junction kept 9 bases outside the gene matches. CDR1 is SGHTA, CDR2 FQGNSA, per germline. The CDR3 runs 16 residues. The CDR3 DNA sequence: TGTGCCAGCAGCCCCCGGGACAGGGGATCGGACTATGGCTACACCTTC. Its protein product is CASSPRDRGSDYGYTF. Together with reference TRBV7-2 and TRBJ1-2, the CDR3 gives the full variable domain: GAGVSQSPSNKVTEKGKDVELRCDPISGHTALYWYRQSLGQGLEFLIYFQGNSAPDKSGLPSDRFSAERTGGSVSTLTIQRTQQEDSAVYLCASSPRDRGSDYGYTFGSGTRLTVV.

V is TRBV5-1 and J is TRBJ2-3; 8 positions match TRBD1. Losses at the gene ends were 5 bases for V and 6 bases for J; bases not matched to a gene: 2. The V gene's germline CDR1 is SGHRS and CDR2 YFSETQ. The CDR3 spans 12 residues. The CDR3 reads CASSRTGDTQYF. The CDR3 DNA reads TGCGCCAGCAGTCGGACAGGGGATACGCAGTATTTT.

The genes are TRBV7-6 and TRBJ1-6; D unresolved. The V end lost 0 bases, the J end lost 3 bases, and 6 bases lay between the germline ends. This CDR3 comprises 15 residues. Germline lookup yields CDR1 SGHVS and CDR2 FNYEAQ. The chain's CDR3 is CASSLATGYNSPLHF. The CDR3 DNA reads TGTGCCAGCAGCTTAGCGACCGGCTATAATTCACCCCTCCACTTT.

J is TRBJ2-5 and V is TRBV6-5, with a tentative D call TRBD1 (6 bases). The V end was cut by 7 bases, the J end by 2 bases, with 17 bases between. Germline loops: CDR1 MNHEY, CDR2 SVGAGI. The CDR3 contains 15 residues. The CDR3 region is CASKGTGPRQETQYF. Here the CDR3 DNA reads TGTGCCAGCAAAGGAACAGGGCCCCGACAAGAGACCCAGTACTTC.

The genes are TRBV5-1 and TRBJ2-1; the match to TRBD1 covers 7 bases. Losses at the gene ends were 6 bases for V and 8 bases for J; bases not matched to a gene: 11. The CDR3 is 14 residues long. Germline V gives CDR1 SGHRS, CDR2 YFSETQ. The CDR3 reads CASKRGGFSHEQFF. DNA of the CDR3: TGCGCCAGCAAAAGAGGGGGCTTCTCTCATGAGCAGTTCTTC.

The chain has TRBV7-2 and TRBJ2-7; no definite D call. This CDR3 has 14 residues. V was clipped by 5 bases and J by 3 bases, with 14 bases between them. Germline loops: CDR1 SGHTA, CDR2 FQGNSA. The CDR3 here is CASSPVPLGYEQYF. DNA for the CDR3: TGTGCCAGCAGCCCGGTCCCATTGGGCTACGAGCAGTACTTC.

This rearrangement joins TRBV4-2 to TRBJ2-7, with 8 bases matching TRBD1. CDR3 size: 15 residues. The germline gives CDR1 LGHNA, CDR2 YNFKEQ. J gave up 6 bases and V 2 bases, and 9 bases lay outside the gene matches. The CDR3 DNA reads TGTGCCAGCAGCCAATTGCCTGGACAGGGTTTCGAGCAGTACTTC. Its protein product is CASSQLPGQGFEQYF.

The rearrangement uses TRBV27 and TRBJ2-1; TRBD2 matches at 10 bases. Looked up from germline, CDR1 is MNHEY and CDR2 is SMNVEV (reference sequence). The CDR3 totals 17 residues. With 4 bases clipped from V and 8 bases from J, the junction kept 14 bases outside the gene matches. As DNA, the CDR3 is TGTGCCAGCAGTTACGGACTAGCGGCTACGGGAATGGATGAGCAGTTCTTC. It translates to CASSYGLAATGMDEQFF.

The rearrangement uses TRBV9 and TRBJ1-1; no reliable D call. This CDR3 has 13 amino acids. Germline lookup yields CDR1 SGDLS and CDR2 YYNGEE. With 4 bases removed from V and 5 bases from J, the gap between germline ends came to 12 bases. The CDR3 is CASSPRPGTEAFF. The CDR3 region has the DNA TGTGCCAGCAGCCCCCGGCCGGGGACTGAAGCTTTCTTT.

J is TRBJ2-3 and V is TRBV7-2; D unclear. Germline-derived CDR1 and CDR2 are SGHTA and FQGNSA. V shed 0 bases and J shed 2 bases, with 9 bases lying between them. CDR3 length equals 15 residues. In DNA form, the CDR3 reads TGTGCCAGCAGCTTAGCGATGGGAAACACAGATACGCAGTATTTT. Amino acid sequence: CASSLAMGNTDTQYF.

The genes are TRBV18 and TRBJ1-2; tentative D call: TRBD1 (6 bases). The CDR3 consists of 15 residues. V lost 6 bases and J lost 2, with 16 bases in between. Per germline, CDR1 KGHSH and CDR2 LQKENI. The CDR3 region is CASSPNDRTNYGYTF. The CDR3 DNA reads TGTGCCAGCTCCCCGAACGACAGGACGAACTATGGCTACACCTTC.

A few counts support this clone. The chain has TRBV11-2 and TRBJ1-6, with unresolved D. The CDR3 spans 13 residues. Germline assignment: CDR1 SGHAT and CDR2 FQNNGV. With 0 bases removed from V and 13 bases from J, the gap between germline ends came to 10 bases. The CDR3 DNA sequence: TGTGCCAGCAGCTTAGATCGCGGGTCCCCCCTCCACTTT. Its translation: CASSLDRGSPLHF.

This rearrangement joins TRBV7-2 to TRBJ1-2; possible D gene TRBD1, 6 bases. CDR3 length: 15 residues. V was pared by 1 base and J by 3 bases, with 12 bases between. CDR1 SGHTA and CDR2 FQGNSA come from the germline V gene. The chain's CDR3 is CASSLGWGLYYGYTF. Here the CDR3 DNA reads TGTGCCAGCAGCTTAGGCTGGGGGCTGTACTATGGCTACACCTTC.

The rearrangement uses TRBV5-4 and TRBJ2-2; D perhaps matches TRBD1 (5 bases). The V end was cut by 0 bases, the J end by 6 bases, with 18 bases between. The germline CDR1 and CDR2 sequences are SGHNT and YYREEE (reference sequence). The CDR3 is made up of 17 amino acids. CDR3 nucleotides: TGTGCCAGCAGCTTGGGTGGTTACCAAAAGGGGTCCGGGGAGCTGTTTTTT. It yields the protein CASSLGGYQKGSGELFF.

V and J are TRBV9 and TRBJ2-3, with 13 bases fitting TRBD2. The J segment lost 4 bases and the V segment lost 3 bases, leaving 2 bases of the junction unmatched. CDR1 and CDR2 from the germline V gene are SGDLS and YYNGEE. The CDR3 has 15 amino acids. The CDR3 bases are TGTGCCAGCAGCGCGGGACTAGCGGGACCAGATACGCAGTATTTT. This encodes CASSAGLAGPDTQYF.

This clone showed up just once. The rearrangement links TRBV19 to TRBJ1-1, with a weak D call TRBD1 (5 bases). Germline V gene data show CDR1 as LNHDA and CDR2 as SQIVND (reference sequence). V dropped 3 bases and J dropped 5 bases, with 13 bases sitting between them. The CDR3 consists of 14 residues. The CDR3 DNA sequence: TGTGCCAGTAGTATCCTAGGGGATGAAACTGAAGCTTTCTTT. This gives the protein CASSILGDETEAFF.

The chain's CDR3 is CASSWGGYEQYF. CDR3 sequence (DNA): TGTGCCAGCAGCTGGGGAGGCTACGAGCAGTACTTC. The rearrangement joins TRBV7-7 to TRBJ2-7; possibly TRBD2 for D (6 bases). The CDR3 is 12 amino acids. The V gene's germline CDR1 is SSHAT and CDR2 FNYEAQ (reference sequence). Trimming removed 4 bases from V and 3 bases from J, with 7 bases in between.

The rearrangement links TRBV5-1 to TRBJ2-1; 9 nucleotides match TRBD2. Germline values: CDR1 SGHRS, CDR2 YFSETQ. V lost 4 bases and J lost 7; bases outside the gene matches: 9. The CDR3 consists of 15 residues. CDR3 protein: CASSPASSGGNEQFF. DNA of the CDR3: TGCGCCAGCAGCCCCGCATCCAGCGGGGGGAATGAGCAGTTCTTC.

This CDR3 reads CASSGTGGQETQYF. The DNA for the CDR3 is TGTGCCAGCAGTGGGACAGGGGGCCAAGAGACCCAGTACTTC. This chain connects TRBV2 to TRBJ2-5; 10 positions match TRBD1. Germline V lookup: CDR1 SNHLY, CDR2 FYNNEI. After removal of 4 bases from V and 1 base from J, the junction contained 0 bases not matched to a gene. The CDR3 length is 14 residues.

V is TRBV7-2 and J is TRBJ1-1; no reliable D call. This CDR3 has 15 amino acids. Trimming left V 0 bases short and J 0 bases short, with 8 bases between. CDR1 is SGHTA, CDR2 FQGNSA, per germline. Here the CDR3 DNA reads TGTGCCAGCAGCTTAGCAAGGTCAATGAACACTGAAGCTTTCTTT. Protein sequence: CASSLARSMNTEAFF. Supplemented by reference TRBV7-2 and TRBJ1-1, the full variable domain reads GAGVSQSPSNKVTEKGKDVELRCDPISGHTALYWYRQSLGQGLEFLIYFQGNSAPDKSGLPSDRFSAERTGGSVSTLTIQRTQQEDSAVYLCASSLARSMNTEAFFGQGTRLTVV.

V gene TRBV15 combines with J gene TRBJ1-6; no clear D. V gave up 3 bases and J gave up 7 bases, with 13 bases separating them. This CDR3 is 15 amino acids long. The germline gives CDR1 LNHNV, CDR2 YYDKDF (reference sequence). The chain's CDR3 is CATSREAPGNSPLHF. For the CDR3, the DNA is TGTGCCACCAGCAGGGAGGCCCCTGGCAATTCACCCCTCCACTTT.

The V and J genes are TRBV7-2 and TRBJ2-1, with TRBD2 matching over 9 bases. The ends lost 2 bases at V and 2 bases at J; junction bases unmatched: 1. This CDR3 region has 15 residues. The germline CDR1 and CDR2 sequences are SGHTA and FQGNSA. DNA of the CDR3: TGTGCCAGCAGCTTAAAGCGGGGGGCCTACAATGAGCAGTTCTTC. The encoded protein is CASSLKRGAYNEQFF.

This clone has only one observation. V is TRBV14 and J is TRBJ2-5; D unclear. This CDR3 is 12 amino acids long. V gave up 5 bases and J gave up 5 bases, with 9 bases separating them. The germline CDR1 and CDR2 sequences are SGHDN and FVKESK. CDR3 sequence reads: CASSFSPETQYF. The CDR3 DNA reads TGTGCCAGCAGCTTCTCTCCGGAGACCCAGTACTTC.